A selection of T cell receptor beta chains follows, all from one sample in a study of T cell changes during pregnancy in multiple sclerosis. The assay was immunoSEQ multiplex PCR, and TCRdb's table has in-frame clones only and misses some. The sample has about 40,000 clones, approximately 91% seen once. The specimen was PBMCs (not recorded whether the cells were cultured). The receptors derive from a female donor with multiple sclerosis, enrolled in a pregnancy study. CDR3s include the opening cysteine and the closing phenylalanine or tryptophan. The order of the fields is clone size, J gene, D gene, V gene, CDR3 protein, CDR3 DNA. A D gene is named only where the DNA matches it firmly. Size is stated for part of the rows, as once, few or many counts, or as a class when the clone is expanded.

>-|TRBJ1-2|-|TRBV7-9
CASSSSSQVLPF
TGTGCCAGCAGCTCCTCCTCGCAGGTACTCCCCTTC
>-|TRBJ2-1|TRBD1|TRBV18
CASSYTGGSWNEQFF
TGTGCCAGCTCGTACACAGGGGGCTCATGGAATGAGCAGTTCTTC
>-|TRBJ1-5|-|TRBV19
CASSMQNSNQPQHF
TGTGCCAGTAGTATGCAGAATAGCAATCAGCCCCAGCATTTT
>-|TRBJ2-1|TRBD2|TRBV11-3
CASSPGTSYYNEQFF
TGTGCCAGCAGCCCCGGGACTAGCTATTACAATGAGCAGTTCTTC
>-|TRBJ2-7|-|TRBV7-3
CASSPGHPSEQYF
TGTGCCAGCAGCCCGGGACACCCATCCGAGCAGTACTTC
>-|TRBJ2-7|TRBD2|TRBV11-2
CASSLGAGAYEQYF
TGTGCCAGCAGCTTAGGAGCGGGAGCCTACGAGCAGTACTTC
>once|TRBJ2-1|TRBD2|TRBV7-7
CASSLGLAEYNEQFF
TGTGCTAGCAGCTTAGGACTAGCGGAATACAATGAGCAGTTCTTC
>few|TRBJ2-7|-|TRBV6-1
CASSENSGASYEQYF
TGTGCCAGCAGTGAAAATTCCGGGGCCTCCTACGAGCAGTACTTC
>-|TRBJ2-2|-|TRBV28
CASSLWQDTGELFF
TGTGCCAGCAGTTTATGGCAGGACACCGGGGAGCTGTTTTTT
>-|TRBJ2-1|-|TRBV30
CAWSVLPGYNEQFF
TGTGCCTGGAGTGTCCTTCCGGGATACAATGAGCAGTTCTTC
>-|TRBJ1-5|TRBD1|TRBV28
CASSSTGAWSNQPQHF
TGTGCCAGCAGTTCAACAGGGGCTTGGAGCAATCAGCCCCAGCATTTT
>-|TRBJ2-3|TRBD2|TRBV5-1
CASSLLVLAGLTDTQYF
TGCGCCAGCAGCTTGTTGGTCCTAGCGGGATTAACAGATACGCAGTATTTT
>-|TRBJ1-1|-|TRBV5-5
CASSLLGNTEAFF
TGTGCCAGCAGCTTATTAGGGAACACTGAAGCTTTCTTT
>-|TRBJ2-1|TRBD2|TRBV7-9
CASSLPGRLAGAEQFF
TGTGCCAGCAGCCTCCCGGGAAGACTAGCGGGAGCCGAGCAGTTCTTC
>-|TRBJ2-7|TRBD1|TRBV19
CASSVDRGLYEQYF
TGTGCCAGTAGCGTTGACAGGGGTCTCTACGAGCAGTACTTC
>-|TRBJ2-3|-|TRBV5-1
CASSLLTGPTDTQYF
TGCGCCAGCAGCCTGTTGACAGGCCCCACAGATACGCAGTATTTT
>-|TRBJ1-1|TRBD1|TRBV2
CASSETLTGGAPEAFF
TGTGCCAGCAGTGAAACACTTACAGGGGGCGCCCCTGAAGCTTTCTTT
>-|TRBJ2-3|-|TRBV7-3
CASSLRGSSTDTQYF
TGTGCCAGCAGCTTACGCGGATCGAGCACAGATACGCAGTATTTT
>-|TRBJ2-2|-|TRBV11-2
CASSLGTGELFF
TGTGCCAGCAGCTTGGGCACCGGGGAGCTGTTTTTT